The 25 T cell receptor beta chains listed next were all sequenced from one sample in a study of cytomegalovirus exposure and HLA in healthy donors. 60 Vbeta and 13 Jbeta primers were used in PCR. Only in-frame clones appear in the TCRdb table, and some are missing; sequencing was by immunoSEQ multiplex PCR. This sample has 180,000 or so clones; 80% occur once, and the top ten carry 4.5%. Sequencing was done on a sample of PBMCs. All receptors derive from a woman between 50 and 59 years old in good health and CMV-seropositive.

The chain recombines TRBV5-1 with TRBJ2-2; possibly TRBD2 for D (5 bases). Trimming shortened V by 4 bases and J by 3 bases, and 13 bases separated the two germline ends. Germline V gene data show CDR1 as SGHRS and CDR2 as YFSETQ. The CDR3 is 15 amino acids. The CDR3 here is CASSRRTGDTGELFF. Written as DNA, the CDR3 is TGCGCCAGCAGCCGGAGGACGGGTGACACCGGGGAGCTGTTTTTT.

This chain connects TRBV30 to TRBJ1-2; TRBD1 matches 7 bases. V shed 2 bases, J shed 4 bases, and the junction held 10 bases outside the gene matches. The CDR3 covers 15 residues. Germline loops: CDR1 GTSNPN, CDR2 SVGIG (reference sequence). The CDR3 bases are TGTGCCTGGAGTCGACCGGGGACAGCCCTCTATGGCTACACCTTC. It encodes CAWSRPGTALYGYTF.

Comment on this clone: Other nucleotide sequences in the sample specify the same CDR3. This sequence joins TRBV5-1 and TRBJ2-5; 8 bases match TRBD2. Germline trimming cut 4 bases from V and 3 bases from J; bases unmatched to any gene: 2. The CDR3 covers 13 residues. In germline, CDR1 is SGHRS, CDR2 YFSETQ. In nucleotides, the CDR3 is TGCGCCAGCAGCCTCGGGGGGGAAGAGACCCAGTACTTC. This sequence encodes CASSLGGEETQYF.

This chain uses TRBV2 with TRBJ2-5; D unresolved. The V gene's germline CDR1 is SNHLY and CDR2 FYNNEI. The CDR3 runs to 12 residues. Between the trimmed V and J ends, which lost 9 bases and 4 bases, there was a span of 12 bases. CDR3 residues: CARKTPGETQYF. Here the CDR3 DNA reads TGTGCCAGAAAGACCCCGGGAGAGACCCAGTACTTC.

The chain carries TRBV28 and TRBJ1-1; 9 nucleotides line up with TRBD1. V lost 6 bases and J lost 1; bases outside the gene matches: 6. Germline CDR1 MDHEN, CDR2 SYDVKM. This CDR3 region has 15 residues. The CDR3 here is CASSKPGQGNTEAFF. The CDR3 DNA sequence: TGTGCCAGCAGCAAACCGGGACAGGGGAACACTGAAGCTTTCTTT.

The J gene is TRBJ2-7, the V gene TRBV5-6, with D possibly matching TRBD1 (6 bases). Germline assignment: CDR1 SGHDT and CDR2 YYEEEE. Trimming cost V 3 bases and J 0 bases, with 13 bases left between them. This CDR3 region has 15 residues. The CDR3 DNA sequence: TGTGCCAGCAGCTGGTCCGGGACACTCTCCTACGAGCAGTACTTC. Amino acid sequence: CASSWSGTLSYEQYF.

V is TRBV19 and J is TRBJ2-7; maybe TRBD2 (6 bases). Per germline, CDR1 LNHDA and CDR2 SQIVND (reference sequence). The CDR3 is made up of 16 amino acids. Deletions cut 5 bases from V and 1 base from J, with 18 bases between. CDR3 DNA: TGTGCCAGTAGTCCGGCGGGATTAAGATTATCCTACGAGCAGTACTTC. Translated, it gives CASSPAGLRLSYEQYF.

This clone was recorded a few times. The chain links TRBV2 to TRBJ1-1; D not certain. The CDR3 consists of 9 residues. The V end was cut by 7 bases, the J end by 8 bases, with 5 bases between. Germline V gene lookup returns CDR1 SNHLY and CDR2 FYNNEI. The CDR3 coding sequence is TGTGCCAGCACCAGGGAAGCTTTCTTT. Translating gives CASTREAFF.

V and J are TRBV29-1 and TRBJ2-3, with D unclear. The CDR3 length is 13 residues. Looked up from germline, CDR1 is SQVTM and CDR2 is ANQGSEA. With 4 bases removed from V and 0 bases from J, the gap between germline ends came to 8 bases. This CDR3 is CSVGQASTDTQYF. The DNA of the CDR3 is TGCAGCGTTGGGCAGGCTAGCACAGATACGCAGTATTTT.

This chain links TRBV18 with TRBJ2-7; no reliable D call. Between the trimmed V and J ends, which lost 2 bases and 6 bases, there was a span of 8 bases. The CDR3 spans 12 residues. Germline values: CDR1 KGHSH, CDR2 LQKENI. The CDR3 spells CASSPGQPEQYF. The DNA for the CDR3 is TGTGCCAGCTCACCAGGGCAGCCCGAGCAGTACTTC.

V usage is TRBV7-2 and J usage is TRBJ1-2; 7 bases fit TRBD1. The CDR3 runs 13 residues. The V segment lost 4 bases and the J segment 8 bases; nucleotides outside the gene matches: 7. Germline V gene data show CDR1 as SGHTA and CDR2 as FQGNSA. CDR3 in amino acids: CASSSEGARGYTF. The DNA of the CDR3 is TGTGCCAGCAGCTCAGAGGGGGCGCGGGGCTACACCTTC.

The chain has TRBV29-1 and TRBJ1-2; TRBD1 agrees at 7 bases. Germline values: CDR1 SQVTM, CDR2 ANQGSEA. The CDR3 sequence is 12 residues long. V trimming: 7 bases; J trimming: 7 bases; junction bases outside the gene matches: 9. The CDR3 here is CSGEDREGGYTF. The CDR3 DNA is TGCAGCGGAGAAGACAGGGAAGGTGGCTACACCTTC.

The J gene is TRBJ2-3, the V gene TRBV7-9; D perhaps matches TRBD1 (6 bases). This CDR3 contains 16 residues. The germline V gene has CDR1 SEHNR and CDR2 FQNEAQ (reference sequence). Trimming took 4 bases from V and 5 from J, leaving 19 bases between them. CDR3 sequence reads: CASSSTGQNLGDTQYF. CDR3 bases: TGTGCCAGCAGCTCGACCGGACAGAATTTGGGAGATACGCAGTATTTT.

CDR3 nucleotide sequence: TGTGCCAGCAGTTTGTGGCAGGGGGGTTCCTACGAGCAGTACTTC. The encoded protein is CASSLWQGGSYEQYF. This chain uses TRBV28 with TRBJ2-7; possible D gene TRBD1, 7 bases. Germline-derived CDR1 and CDR2 are MDHEN and SYDVKM. V was pared by 3 bases and J by 1 base, with 13 bases between. The CDR3 runs 15 residues.

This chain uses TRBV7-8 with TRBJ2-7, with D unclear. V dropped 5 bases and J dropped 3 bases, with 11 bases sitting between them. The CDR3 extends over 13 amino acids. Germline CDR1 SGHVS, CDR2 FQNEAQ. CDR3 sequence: CASSKSLVYEQYF. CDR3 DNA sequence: TGTGCCAGCAGCAAATCTCTAGTCTACGAGCAGTACTTC.

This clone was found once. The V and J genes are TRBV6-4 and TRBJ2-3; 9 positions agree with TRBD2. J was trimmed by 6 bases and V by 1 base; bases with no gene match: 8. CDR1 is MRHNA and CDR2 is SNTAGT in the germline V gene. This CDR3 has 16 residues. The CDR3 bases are TGTGCCAGCAGTGACTTTGGGACTAGCCTGAAGGATACGCAGTATTTT. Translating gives CASSDFGTSLKDTQYF.

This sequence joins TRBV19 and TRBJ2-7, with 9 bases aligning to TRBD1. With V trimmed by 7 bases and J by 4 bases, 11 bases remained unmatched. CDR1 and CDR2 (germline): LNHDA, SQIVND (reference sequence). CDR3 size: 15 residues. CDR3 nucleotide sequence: TGTGCCAGTAAATACGGACAGGGGAATTATTACGAGCAGTACTTC. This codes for CASKYGQGNYYEQYF.

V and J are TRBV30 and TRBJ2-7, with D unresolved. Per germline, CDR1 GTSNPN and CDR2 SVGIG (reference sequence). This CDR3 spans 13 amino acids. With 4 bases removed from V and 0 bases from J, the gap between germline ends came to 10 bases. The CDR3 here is CAWTGPSSYEQYF. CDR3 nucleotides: TGTGCCTGGACAGGCCCGAGCTCCTACGAGCAGTACTTC.

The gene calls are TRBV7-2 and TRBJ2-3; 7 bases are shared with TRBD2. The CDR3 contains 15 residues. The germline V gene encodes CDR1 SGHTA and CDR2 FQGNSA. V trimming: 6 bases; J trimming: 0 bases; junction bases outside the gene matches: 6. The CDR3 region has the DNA TGTGCCAGCAGTCTGAAGCGGGGAAGCACAGATACGCAGTATTTT. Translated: CASSLKRGSTDTQYF.

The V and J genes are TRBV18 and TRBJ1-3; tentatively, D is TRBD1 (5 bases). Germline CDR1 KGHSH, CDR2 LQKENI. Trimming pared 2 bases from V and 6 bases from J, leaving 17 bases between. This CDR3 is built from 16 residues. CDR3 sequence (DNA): TGTGCCAGCTCACCAGGTCCGGGACTCACCCCAAACACCATATATTTT. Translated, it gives CASSPGPGLTPNTIYF.

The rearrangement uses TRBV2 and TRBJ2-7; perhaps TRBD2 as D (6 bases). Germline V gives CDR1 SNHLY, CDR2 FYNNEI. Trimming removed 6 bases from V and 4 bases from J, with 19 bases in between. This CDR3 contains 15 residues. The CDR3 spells CASRRGGVTLYEQYF. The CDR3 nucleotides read TGTGCCAGCAGGAGGGGCGGGGTTACCTTGTACGAGCAGTACTTC.

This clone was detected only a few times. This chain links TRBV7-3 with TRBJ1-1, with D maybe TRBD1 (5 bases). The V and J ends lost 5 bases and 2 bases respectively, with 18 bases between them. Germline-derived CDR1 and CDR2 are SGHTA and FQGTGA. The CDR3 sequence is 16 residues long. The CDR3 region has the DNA TGTGCCAGCAGCCCTGGGCCGGGGCGGGAAAACACTGAAGCTTTCTTT. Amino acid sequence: CASSPGPGRENTEAFF.

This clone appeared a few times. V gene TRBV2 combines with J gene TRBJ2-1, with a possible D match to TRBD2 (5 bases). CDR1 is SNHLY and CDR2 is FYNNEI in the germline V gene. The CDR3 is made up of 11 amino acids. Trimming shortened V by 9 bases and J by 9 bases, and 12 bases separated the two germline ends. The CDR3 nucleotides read TGTGCCAGAACCTCCCGGGGTGAGCAGTTCTTC. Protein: CARTSRGEQFF.

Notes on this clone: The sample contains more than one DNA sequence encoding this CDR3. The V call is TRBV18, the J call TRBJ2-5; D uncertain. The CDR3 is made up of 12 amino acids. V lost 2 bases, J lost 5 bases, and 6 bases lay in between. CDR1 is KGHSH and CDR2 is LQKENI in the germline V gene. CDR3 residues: CASSPSQETQYF. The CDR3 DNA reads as TGTGCCAGCTCACCATCTCAGGAGACCCAGTACTTC.

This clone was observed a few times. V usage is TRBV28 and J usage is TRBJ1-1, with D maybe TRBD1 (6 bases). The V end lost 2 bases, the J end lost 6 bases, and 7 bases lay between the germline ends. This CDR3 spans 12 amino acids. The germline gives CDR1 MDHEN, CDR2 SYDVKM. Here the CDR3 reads CASSLGGAEAFF. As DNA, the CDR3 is TGTGCCAGCAGTTTAGGGGGCGCTGAAGCTTTCTTT.